This TCR beta chain appears in the sequencing data of a study of OX40 agonist ivuxolimab in advanced cancers. Repertoires were generated with immunoSEQ multiplex PCR, while TCRdb's copy carries only in-frame clones and drops some. The data hold about 100,000 clones, with around 87% observed a single time. V was clipped by 10 bases and J by 5 bases, with 21 bases between them. The CDR3 is 14 amino acids. The germline gives CDR1 LNHDA, CDR2 SQIVND (reference sequence). The V and J genes are TRBV19 and TRBJ2-7; D call uncertain. This TCR was sampled from an adult with an advanced solid tumor such as melanoma, head and neck, liver or kidney cancer. Here the sequenced sample was CD4+ or CD8+ T cells sorted from blood, taken in a trial of the OX40 agonist ivuxolimab. The CDR3 nucleotides are TGTGCCACCCGCCCGTCCCCTGCCGCCCACGAGCAGTACTTC. Protein product: CATRPSPAAHEQYF. The full variable domain, in which reference TRBV19 and TRBJ2-7 provide the parts outside the CDR3, is DGGITQSPKYLFRKEGQNVTLSCEQNLNHDAMYWYRQDPGQGLRLIYYSQIVNDFQKGDIAEGYSVSREKKESFPLTVTSAQKNPTAFYLCATRPSPAAHEQYFGPGTRLTVT.